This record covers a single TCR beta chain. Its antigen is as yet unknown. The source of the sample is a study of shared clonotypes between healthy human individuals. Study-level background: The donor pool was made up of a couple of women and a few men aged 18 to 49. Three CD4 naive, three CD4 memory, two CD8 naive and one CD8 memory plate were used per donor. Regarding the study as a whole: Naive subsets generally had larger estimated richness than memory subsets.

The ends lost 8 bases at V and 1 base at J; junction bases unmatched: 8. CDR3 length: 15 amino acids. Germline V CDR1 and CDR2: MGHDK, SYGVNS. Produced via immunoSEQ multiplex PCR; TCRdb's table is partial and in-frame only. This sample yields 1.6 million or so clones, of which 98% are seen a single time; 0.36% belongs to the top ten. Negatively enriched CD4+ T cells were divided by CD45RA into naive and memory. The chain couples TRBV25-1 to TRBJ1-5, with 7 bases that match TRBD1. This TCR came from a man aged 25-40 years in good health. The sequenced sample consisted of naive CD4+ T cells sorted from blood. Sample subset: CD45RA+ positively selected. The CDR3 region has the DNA TGTGCCAGCGCCGACTCGACAGGGAGCAATCAGCCCCAGCATTTT. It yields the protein CASADSTGSNQPQHF. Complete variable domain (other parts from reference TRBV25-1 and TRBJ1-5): EADIYQTPRYLVIGTGKKITLECSQTMGHDKMYWYQQDPGMELHLIHYSYGVNSTEKGDLSSESTVSRIRTEHFPLTLESARPSHTSQYLCASADSTGSNQPQHFGDGTRLSIL.